These 19 T cell receptor beta chains share one sample of origin, sequenced in a study of blood T cell repertoires in COVID-19. Clones were read by immunoSEQ multiplex PCR, and TCRdb kept only the in-frame ones, dropping some. The sample gives around 68,000 clones, approximately 80% of which show up once; about 16% is in the top ten. Sequencing input: peripheral blood. All receptors come from a man older than 75 with active COVID-19.

This chain uses TRBV4-3 with TRBJ1-1; a possible D gene is TRBD1 (6 bases). Germline values: CDR1 LGHNA, CDR2 YSLEER. V shed 3 bases and J shed 11 bases, with 13 bases lying between them. The CDR3 runs to 12 residues. CDR3 in DNA: TGCGCCAGCAGCCATCAGGGGCAAGGGGCTTTCTTT. This codes for CASSHQGQGAFF.

The rearrangement links TRBV30 to TRBJ1-5; 10 nucleotides line up with TRBD1. The CDR3 sequence is 14 residues long. Germline CDR1 and CDR2: GTSNPN and SVGIG (reference sequence). V was clipped by 5 bases and J by 2 bases; unmatched bases: 3. This CDR3 reads CAWGGTGGNQPQHF. CDR3 nucleotide sequence: TGTGCCTGGGGGGGGACAGGGGGCAATCAGCCCCAGCATTTT. The entire variable domain, with the rest obtained from reference TRBV30 and TRBJ1-5, is as follows: SQTIHQWPATLVQPVGSPLSLECTVEGTSNPNLYWYRQAAGRGLQLLFYSVGIGQISSEVPQNLSASRPQDRQFILSSKKLLLSDSGFYLCAWGGTGGNQPQHFGDGTRLSIL.

This clone was detected once. V and J are TRBV5-1 and TRBJ1-1; D gene unclear. Germline V CDR1 and CDR2: SGHRS, YFSETQ. V shed 3 bases and J shed 1 base, with 13 bases lying between them. There are 15 residues in the CDR3. The CDR3 nucleotides are TGCGCCAGCAGCTCGTCAGGAATCCCGAACACTGAAGCTTTCTTT. Amino acids: CASSSSGIPNTEAFF.

This rearrangement joins TRBV5-1 to TRBJ1-1, with D tentatively TRBD1 (5 bases). The V gene's germline CDR1 is SGHRS and CDR2 YFSETQ. V was trimmed by 1 base and J by 6 bases, leaving 25 bases between them. The CDR3 is 18 amino acids. The CDR3 spells CASSLFGAGTPSISEAFF. CDR3 coding DNA: TGCGCCAGCAGCTTGTTTGGTGCGGGGACTCCGAGTATCTCTGAAGCTTTCTTT.

V and J are TRBV7-9 and TRBJ1-1; 8 nucleotides line up with TRBD1. Germline V CDR1 and CDR2: SEHNR, FQNEAQ (reference sequence). Losses at the gene ends were 4 bases for V and 1 base for J; bases not matched to a gene: 5. The CDR3 contains 15 residues. The CDR3 reads CASSSRDRSNTEAFF. The CDR3 DNA sequence: TGTGCCAGCAGCTCCAGGGACAGGTCGAACACTGAAGCTTTCTTT.

This chain connects TRBV9 to TRBJ1-4, with 8 bases identical to TRBD1. V was clipped by 5 bases and J by 7 bases; unmatched bases: 10. CDR3 length: 15 residues. Germline V lookup: CDR1 SGDLS, CDR2 YYNGEE. The DNA of the CDR3 is TGTGCCAGCAGTAAACAGGGGGAGGTAGTTGAAAAACTGTTTTTT. Amino acid sequence: CASSKQGEVVEKLFF.

The rearrangement uses TRBV5-1 and TRBJ2-2, with D maybe TRBD1 (6 bases). Germline V gene lookup returns CDR1 SGHRS and CDR2 YFSETQ. There are 14 residues in the CDR3. Between the trimmed V and J ends, which lost 4 bases and 11 bases, there was a span of 18 bases. CDR3 DNA sequence: TGCGCCAGCAGCCAAAGCTCAACGACAGGCGAGCTGTTTTTT. Encoded protein: CASSQSSTTGELFF.

The chain combines TRBV19 with TRBJ1-5; 7 nucleotides line up with TRBD1. The CDR3 covers 17 residues. Germline V gene sequence: CDR1 LNHDA, CDR2 SQIVND (reference sequence). The junction had 10 bases not matched to a gene; V was cut back by 5 bases and J by 0 bases. The DNA for the CDR3 is TGTGCCAGTAGTCCAACCTTCACAGGGGTTAGCAATCAGCCCCAGCATTTT. Translated, it gives CASSPTFTGVSNQPQHF.

The chain carries TRBV15 and TRBJ1-6; D is ambiguous. This CDR3 is built from 14 residues. The V end lost 0 bases, the J end lost 7 bases, and 7 bases lay between the germline ends. Germline V gene data show CDR1 as LNHNV and CDR2 as YYDKDF (reference sequence). This CDR3 is CATSRDLRNSPLHF. CDR3 nucleotides: TGTGCCACCAGCAGAGATTTGAGAAATTCACCCCTCCACTTT.

The chain combines TRBV4-2 with TRBJ1-4; D not resolved. V dropped 3 bases and J dropped 6 bases, with 11 bases sitting between them. Germline CDR1 reads LGHNA; CDR2 reads YNFKEQ. The CDR3 is 14 residues long. DNA of the CDR3: TGTGCCAGCAGCCAGTCGGGAGGCTATGAAAAACTGTTTTTT. Protein product: CASSQSGGYEKLFF.

This clone was detected once. The chain uses TRBV16 and TRBJ2-6; D is undetermined. The V end was cut by 2 bases, the J end by 1 base, with 9 bases between. Per the germline V gene, CDR1 is KGHSY and CDR2 is FQNENV. The CDR3 spans 16 residues. The CDR3 coding sequence is TGTGCCAGCAGCCAACAACAGCAATCTGGGGCCAACGTCCTGACTTTC. Its protein is CASSQQQQSGANVLTF.

The chain carries TRBV7-2 and TRBJ2-1, with 11 bases matching TRBD2. V was clipped by 5 bases and J by 3 bases; unmatched bases: 3. CDR3 length equals 15 residues. CDR1 is SGHTA and CDR2 is FQGNSA in the germline V gene. The CDR3 DNA is TGTGCCAGCAGCGTAACTAGCGGGGGCTACAATGAGCAGTTCTTC. This codes for CASSVTSGGYNEQFF.

The CDR3 is CASSPGVNQPQHF. CDR3 in DNA: TGTGCCAGCAGTCCAGGGGTCAATCAGCCCCAGCATTTT. The chain is built from TRBV7-2 and TRBJ1-5; maybe TRBD1 (6 bases). The CDR3 is 13 amino acids. V lost 6 bases, J lost 3 bases, and 9 bases lay in between. The V gene's germline CDR1 is SGHTA and CDR2 FQGNSA.

The chain carries TRBV10-3 and TRBJ1-2; 7 bases are a match to TRBD1. The CDR3 covers 16 residues. Germline CDR1 and CDR2: ENHRY and SYGVKD. The ends lost 2 bases at V and 2 bases at J; junction bases unmatched: 8. The CDR3 DNA reads as TGTGCCATCAGTGAGGAGGGGACAGATGGCAACTATGGCTACACCTTC. This translates into CAISEEGTDGNYGYTF.

This chain joins TRBV5-8 and TRBJ1-2; perhaps TRBD1 as D (5 bases). CDR3 length: 13 amino acids. Germline values: CDR1 SGHTS, CDR2 YDEGEE. V was shortened by 4 bases and J by 4 bases, with 11 bases between the two germline ends. CDR3 sequence: CASSKGFGYGYTF. The CDR3 region has the DNA TGTGCCAGCAGCAAGGGGTTTGGCTATGGCTACACCTTC.

Points on this clone: Other DNA sequences in this sample translate to the same CDR3. V usage is TRBV12-3 or TRBV12-4 and J usage is TRBJ1-1, with TRBD1 as a possible D gene (5 bases). The CDR3 has 13 amino acids. V was cut by 2 bases and J by 2 bases, with 6 bases left in between. The CDR3 reads CASSLQGNTEAFF. As DNA, the CDR3 is TGTGCCAGCAGTTTACAGGGTAACACTGAAGCTTTCTTT.

V and J are TRBV4-3 and TRBJ2-3; 8 positions match TRBD2. With V trimmed by 1 base and J by 2 bases, 11 bases remained unmatched. Germline values: CDR1 LGHNA, CDR2 YSLEER. The CDR3 is 18 residues long. DNA for the CDR3: TGCGCCAGCAGCCAAGCCCCCGGGGGGCGGGGGGCCACAGATACGCAGTATTTT. It translates to CASSQAPGGRGATDTQYF.

A few counts support this clone. The chain recombines TRBV7-3 with TRBJ2-1, with 9 bases fitting TRBD2. Germline assignment: CDR1 SGHTA and CDR2 FQGTGA. CDR3 length equals 15 residues. Trimming at V came to 0 bases and at J to 9 bases, leaving 6 bases not matched to a gene. The CDR3 is CASSLTPLAGVEQFF. CDR3 DNA sequence: TGTGCCAGCAGCTTAACGCCACTAGCGGGCGTTGAGCAGTTCTTC.

This rearrangement joins TRBV5-4 to TRBJ2-7, with 8 bases fitting TRBD1. Germline CDR1 is SGHNT and CDR2 is YYREEE (reference sequence). This CDR3 region has 17 residues. Trimming took 0 bases from V and 2 from J; bases not matched to a gene: 10. The CDR3 reads CASSLDLVGTGAYEQYF. DNA of the CDR3: TGTGCCAGCAGCTTGGATCTAGTTGGGACAGGAGCCTACGAGCAGTACTTC. Variable domain in full (rest from reference TRBV5-4 and TRBJ2-7): ETGVTQSPTHLIKTRGQQVTLRCSSQSGHNTVSWYQQALGQGPQFIFQYYREEENGRGNFPPRFSGLQFPNYSSELNVNALELDDSALYLCASSLDLVGTGAYEQYFGPGTRLTVT.